A single sample gave rise to the 23 T cell receptor beta chains below, sequenced in a study of T cells after yellow fever vaccination. TCRdb reprocessed the 5' RACE reads via MiXCR and lists one record per CDR3 protein. The repertoire holds some 340,000 distinct CDR3 sequences, roughly 4.3% seen once, with about 22% in the top ten. The sample was PBMCs, taken 5 days after the yellow fever booster vaccination. Every receptor here comes from a young man who received the YFV17D yellow fever vaccine.

The CDR3 sequence: CASSPLGEVRYNEQFF. The CDR3 bases are TGTGCCAGCAGCCCCCTAGGGGAAGTCAGGTACAATGAGCAGTTCTTC. This chain links TRBV14 with TRBJ2-1; D is perhaps TRBD1 (5 bases). Trimming shortened V by 4 bases and J by 4 bases, and 17 bases separated the two germline ends. The length of the CDR3 is 16 residues. Looked up from germline, CDR1 is SGHDN and CDR2 is FVKESK.

This clonotype appeared a few times. The chain links TRBV7-2 to TRBJ1-2, with D maybe TRBD1 (5 bases). This CDR3 spans 15 amino acids. V gave up 5 bases and J gave up 6 bases, with 19 bases separating them. The germline CDR1 and CDR2 sequences are SGHTA and FQGNSA. CDR3 in DNA: TGTGCCAGCAGCCCACTCCTGGGGCGCAGAGATGGCTACACCTTC. This encodes CASSPLLGRRDGYTF.

CDR3 residues: CASSRPGQGGTGELFF. The CDR3 nucleotides are TGTGCCAGCAGCAGACCCGGACAGGGGGGAACCGGGGAGCTGTTTTTT. This sequence joins TRBV12-3 or TRBV12-4 and TRBJ2-2, with 10 bases identical to TRBD1. With V trimmed by 6 bases and J by 5 bases, 9 bases remained unmatched. The CDR3 covers 16 residues.

The V call is TRBV6-2 or TRBV6-3, the J call TRBJ1-6; D call uncertain. In germline, CDR1 is MNHEY, CDR2 SVGEGT. The CDR3 sequence is 15 residues long. Trimming took off 2 bases at V and 9 bases at J, with 14 bases between the two ends. The CDR3 protein is CASSYQQDRFSPLHF. Here the CDR3 DNA reads TGTGCCAGCAGTTACCAGCAGGACCGTTTTTCACCCCTCCACTTT.

This clonotype was detected a few times. One end of the junction does not line up with germline, which may come from a read error. DNA of the CDR3: TGTGCCAGCAGCCCCAGGGCCGATCACCAACCCCCCCTATTC. This encodes CASSPRADHQPPLF. V and J are TRBV7-3 and TRBJ1-2; D might be TRBD1 (5 bases). The germline V gene has CDR1 SGHTA and CDR2 FQGTGA. The CDR3 is 14 amino acids.

This clonotype was observed a handful of times. V usage is TRBV5-1 and J usage is TRBJ1-1; no firm D call. This CDR3 is built from 13 residues. Germline V gene lookup returns CDR1 SGHRS and CDR2 YFSETQ. The ends were cut back, 1 base at V and 4 bases at J, with 8 bases in the middle. Written as DNA, the CDR3 is TGCGCCAGCAGCTTGACGTTGGGCACTGAAGCTTTCTTT. This codes for CASSLTLGTEAFF.

The sample holds many counts of this clonotype. The chain has TRBV21-1 and TRBJ2-1; the table's TRBD2 call for D was not verified on the DNA. TRBV21-1 is termed a pseudogene. This CDR3 is 15 amino acids long. CDR3: CASSKPAGVYNEQFF. The CDR3 coding sequence is TGTGCCAGCAGCAAGCCAGCGGGGGTCTACAATGAGCAGTTCTTC.

This chain joins TRBV29-1 and TRBJ2-5, with D unresolved. The germline CDR1 and CDR2 sequences are SQVTM and ANQGSEA. Between the trimmed V and J ends, which lost 1 base and 2 bases, there was a span of 8 bases. The CDR3 spans 13 residues. CDR3 nucleotides: TGCAGCGTTGAAGTTCTGGGGCAAGAGACCCAGTACTTC. It yields the protein CSVEVLGQETQYF.

The J gene is TRBJ2-2, the V gene TRBV18; D call uncertain. Germline assignment: CDR1 KGHSH and CDR2 LQKENI. The V gene lost 0 bases and the J gene lost 2 bases, with 7 bases spanning the gap. The CDR3 spans 15 residues. Written as DNA, the CDR3 is TGTGCCAGCTCACCACCAACACACAACACCGGGGAGCTGTTTTTT. Residues: CASSPPTHNTGELFF.

This clonotype was counted a few times. The rearrangement joins TRBV6-1 to TRBJ2-1; 9 positions agree with TRBD1. There are 14 residues in the CDR3. With V trimmed by 3 bases and J by 6 bases, 3 bases remained unmatched. From germline, CDR1 is MNHNS and CDR2 SASEGT. The CDR3 DNA reads as TGTGCCAGCAGTGACCGGGACAGGGTCAATGAGCAGTTCTTC. This sequence encodes CASSDRDRVNEQFF.

This chain links TRBV5-4 with TRBJ2-1, with 7 bases lining up with TRBD2. This CDR3 comprises 15 residues. In germline, CDR1 is SGHNT, CDR2 YYREEE (reference sequence). J gave up 8 bases and V 4 bases, and 12 bases lay outside the gene matches. The CDR3: CASSVPAGLRDEQFF. The CDR3 coding sequence is TGTGCCAGCAGCGTCCCAGCGGGGTTGAGAGATGAGCAGTTCTTC. Together with reference TRBV5-4 and TRBJ2-1, the CDR3 gives the full variable domain: ETGVTQSPTHLIKTRGQQVTLRCSSQSGHNTVSWYQQALGQGPQFIFQYYREEENGRGNFPPRFSGLQFPNYSSELNVNALELDDSALYLCASSVPAGLRDEQFFGPGTRLTVL.

The chain combines TRBV5-4 with TRBJ2-5; TRBD1 aligns across 12 bases. CDR1 SGHNT and CDR2 YYREEE come from the germline V gene (reference sequence). CDR3 size: 16 residues. The J segment lost 5 bases and the V segment lost 5 bases, leaving 10 bases of the junction unmatched. The CDR3 nucleotides are TGTGCCAGCAGTCAACCGGGACAGGGGGCTTGGGAGACCCAGTACTTC. Its translation is CASSQPGQGAWETQYF.

This clonotype was counted a few times. The V gene is TRBV4-1, the J gene TRBJ2-1, with D hard to call. Germline loops: CDR1 MGHRA, CDR2 YSYEKL. V gave up 0 bases and J gave up 12 bases, with 12 bases separating them. This CDR3 region has 13 residues. Here the CDR3 reads CASSQDSSSVQFF. The CDR3 DNA reads TGCGCCAGCAGCCAAGATTCCTCCTCCGTGCAGTTCTTC.

V gene TRBV12-3 or TRBV12-4 combines with J gene TRBJ1-1; 12 bases map to TRBD1. Trimming cost V 1 base and J 4 bases; bases outside gene matches: 1. The CDR3 contains 15 residues. The CDR3 loop reads CASSLEGQGATEAFF. The CDR3, as DNA: TGTGCCAGCAGTTTAGAGGGACAGGGGGCCACTGAAGCTTTCTTT.

This clonotype was detected only a few times. The chain joins TRBV3-1 to TRBJ1-6, with D hard to call. Germline values: CDR1 LGHDT, CDR2 YNNKEL (reference sequence). V was trimmed by 0 bases and J by 10 bases, leaving 10 bases between them. The CDR3 has 14 amino acids. CDR3 amino acids: CASSQDRKGSPLHF. Written as DNA, the CDR3 is TGTGCCAGCAGCCAAGATCGGAAGGGATCACCCCTCCACTTT.

This clonotype was observed at least ten times. The chain couples TRBV3-1 to TRBJ1-1, with D possibly being TRBD1 (6 bases). CDR3 size: 13 residues. Germline CDR1 reads LGHDT; CDR2 reads YNNKEL (reference sequence). V shed 0 bases and J shed 4 bases, with 6 bases lying between them. The CDR3 region is CASSQEGGTEAFF. CDR3 coding DNA: TGTGCCAGCAGCCAAGAAGGGGGCACTGAAGCTTTCTTT. The full variable domain, in which reference TRBV3-1 and TRBJ1-1 provide the parts outside the CDR3, is DTAVSQTPKYLVTQMGNDKSIKCEQNLGHDTMYWYKQDSKKFLKIMFSYNNKELIINETVPNRFSPKSPDKAHLNLHINSLELGDSAVYFCASSQEGGTEAFFGQGTRLTVV.

The chain carries TRBV7-9 and TRBJ2-3; TRBD2 is a possible D gene (6 bases). The germline CDR1 and CDR2 sequences are SEHNR and FQNEAQ (reference sequence). This CDR3 comprises 19 residues. The V end was cut by 1 base, the J end by 5 bases, with 25 bases between. The CDR3 loop is CASSLDDLVGGRRVDTQYF. CDR3 DNA: TGTGCCAGCAGCTTAGATGACCTGGTGGGGGGACGTCGGGTAGATACGCAGTATTTT.

This chain connects TRBV7-9 to TRBJ2-7; 10 positions match TRBD2. With V trimmed by 2 bases and J by 0 bases, 7 bases remained unmatched. Germline CDR1 SEHNR, CDR2 FQNEAQ (reference sequence). This CDR3 region has 17 residues. The CDR3, as DNA: TGTGCCAGCAGCTTACTAGCGGGGGCCCCAAGCTCCTACGAGCAGTACGTC. This translates into CASSLLAGAPSSYEQYV.

This clonotype has a count of ten or more. This chain uses TRBV20-1 with TRBJ2-1; a weak D match, TRBD1 (6 bases). This CDR3 contains 17 residues. Per the germline V gene, CDR1 is DFQATT and CDR2 is SNEGSKA (reference sequence). The V end was cut by 0 bases, the J end by 3 bases, with 18 bases between. The CDR3 DNA sequence: TGCAGTGCTAGAGACCCACACCGGGACACGAACTACAATGAGCAGTTCTTC. It encodes CSARDPHRDTNYNEQFF.

This clonotype occurred a few times. The rearrangement uses TRBV29-1 and TRBJ1-5; maybe TRBD1 (6 bases). This CDR3 has 14 residues. V was shortened by 6 bases and J by 3 bases, with 15 bases between the two germline ends. Germline loops: CDR1 SQVTM, CDR2 ANQGSEA. This chain's CDR3 is CSVAPGGLNQPQHF. The CDR3 region has the DNA TGCAGCGTGGCCCCCGGGGGCCTCAATCAGCCCCAGCATTTT.

This clonotype showed up many times. The chain couples TRBV20-1 to TRBJ2-5, with D tentatively TRBD1 (5 bases). The ends were cut back, 6 bases at V and 1 base at J, with 9 bases in the middle. The germline gives CDR1 DFQATT, CDR2 SNEGSKA (reference sequence). This CDR3 has 12 amino acids. DNA of the CDR3: TGCAGTGCATCCAGGGCCCAAGAGACCCAGTACTTC. Its translation is CSASRAQETQYF.

This clonotype was detected only a few times. The chain combines TRBV6-2 or TRBV6-3 with TRBJ1-5; tentative D call: TRBD1 (6 bases). V was cut by 10 bases and J by 2 bases, with 12 bases left in between. The CDR3 is 13 residues long. Looked up from germline, CDR1 is MNHEY and CDR2 is SVGEGT. The CDR3 is CATLRTGNQPQHF. CDR3 DNA sequence: TGTGCCACGCTAAGGACAGGCAATCAGCCCCAGCATTTT.

This clonotype was seen many times. The chain combines TRBV4-1 with TRBJ1-2; D not certain. This CDR3 region has 15 residues. Germline V gives CDR1 MGHRA, CDR2 YSYEKL. V gave up 0 bases and J gave up 3 bases, with 11 bases separating them. CDR3 sequence (DNA): TGCGCCAGCAGCCAAGATCTCGGCCAAGACTATGGCTACACCTTC. This gives the protein CASSQDLGQDYGYTF.